The 11 T cell receptor beta chains presented below share a single source sample, sequenced in a study of cytomegalovirus exposure and HLA in healthy donors. The PCR contained 60 Vbeta and 13 Jbeta primers. Assay: immunoSEQ multiplex PCR; the TCRdb copy retains only in-frame clones and omits some. The sample yields around 100,000 clones, about four fifths seen once. Specimen: PBMCs. The receptors were sampled from a man under 40 in good health and CMV-seropositive.

The rearrangement uses TRBV5-6 and TRBJ1-2; weak D call: TRBD1 (6 bases). Germline V CDR1 and CDR2: SGHDT, YYEEEE. The CDR3 covers 14 residues. The V end lost 6 bases, the J end lost 0 bases, and 12 bases lay between the germline ends. CDR3 sequence reads: CASTEGGANYGYTF. CDR3 nucleotide sequence: TGTGCCAGCACTGAAGGGGGAGCTAACTATGGCTACACCTTC. The whole variable domain, filled in from reference TRBV5-6 and TRBJ1-2, reads DAGVTQSPTHLIKTRGQQVTLRCSPKSGHDTVSWYQQALGQGPQFIFQYYEEEERQRGNFPDRFSGHQFPNYSSELNVNALLLGDSALYLCASTEGGANYGYTFGSGTRLTVV.

V usage is TRBV6-1 and J usage is TRBJ2-4; a possible D gene is TRBD2 (5 bases). Trimming removed 6 bases at V and 12 bases at J, with 15 bases between. This CDR3 region has 12 residues. Germline V gives CDR1 MNHNS, CDR2 SASEGT. CDR3 sequence reads: CASRDRGNPQYF. CDR3 bases: TGTGCCAGCAGGGACCGGGGAAACCCTCAGTACTTC.

On this clone: Distinct nucleotide sequences in the sample also encode this CDR3. The gene calls are TRBV28 and TRBJ2-1; D unresolved. V lost 2 bases and J lost 0, with 5 bases in between. Germline assignment: CDR1 MDHEN and CDR2 SYDVKM. This CDR3 has 14 amino acids. The CDR3 loop is CASSLGGSYNEQFF. Written as DNA, the CDR3 is TGTGCCAGCAGTTTAGGCGGCTCCTACAATGAGCAGTTCTTC.

The chain employs TRBV5-8 and TRBJ1-2, with 7 bases matching TRBD1. Per germline, CDR1 SGHTS and CDR2 YDEGEE. Unmatched junction bases numbered 7, after V lost 1 base and J lost 4 bases. CDR3 length: 15 amino acids. This chain's CDR3 is CASSLRDRLLYGYTF. CDR3 DNA: TGTGCCAGCAGCTTGAGGGACAGACTCCTCTATGGCTACACCTTC.

The rearrangement links TRBV5-1 to TRBJ2-5, with TRBD1 as a possible D gene (6 bases). The length of the CDR3 is 15 residues. The germline CDR1 and CDR2 sequences are SGHRS and YFSETQ. V gave up 5 bases and J gave up 2 bases, with 16 bases separating them. The CDR3 DNA is TGCGCCAGCAGGGGGGCGATTGAACAACAAGAGACCCAGTACTTC. Residues: CASRGAIEQQETQYF. Filled out from reference TRBV5-1 and TRBJ2-5, the complete variable domain reads KAGVTQTPRYLIKTRGQQVTLSCSPISGHRSVSWYQQTPGQGLQFLFEYFSETQRNKGNFPGRFSGRQFSNSRSEMNVSTLELGDSALYLCASRGAIEQQETQYFGPGTRLLVL.

This chain links TRBV18 with TRBJ2-1; TRBD1 might be the D (7 bases). The CDR3 loop spans 16 amino acids. Trimming removed 0 bases from V and 4 bases from J, with 13 bases in between. Per the germline V gene, CDR1 is KGHSH and CDR2 is LQKENI. CDR3 bases: TGTGCCAGCTCACCACCGGGGGGACAGCGGTACAATGAGCAGTTCTTC. This gives the protein CASSPPGGQRYNEQFF.

This clone has a single count. The chain recombines TRBV5-4 with TRBJ2-3; 12 bases are a match to TRBD2. The CDR3 totals 17 residues. The trim removed 4 bases at V and 4 bases at J, leaving 10 bases unmatched. Germline assignment: CDR1 SGHNT and CDR2 YYREEE (reference sequence). CDR3 nucleotide sequence: TGTGCCAGCAGCACTCTGACTAGCGGGAGCAATCCAGATACGCAGTATTTT. Its protein is CASSTLTSGSNPDTQYF.

The rearrangement links TRBV29-1 to TRBJ1-5, with 7 bases identical to TRBD1. Trimming took 6 bases from V and 11 from J; bases not matched to a gene: 19. Germline V lookup: CDR1 SQVTM, CDR2 ANQGSEA. The CDR3 has 15 amino acids. CDR3 loop: CSVLWDRGPQGAQHF. CDR3 DNA: TGCAGCGTCCTGTGGGACAGAGGACCCCAGGGGGCCCAGCATTTT.

This clone came up a few times. The rearrangement joins TRBV5-1 to TRBJ1-2, with 7 bases lining up with TRBD1. The CDR3 has 15 amino acids. CDR1 and CDR2 from the germline V gene are SGHRS and YFSETQ. The V and J ends lost 0 bases and 2 bases, in that order; junction bases with no gene match: 4. The CDR3 spells CASSLGQGINYGYTF. DNA of the CDR3: TGCGCCAGCAGCTTGGGACAGGGAATCAACTATGGCTACACCTTC. The full variable domain, rest sourced from reference TRBV5-1 and TRBJ1-2, is KAGVTQTPRYLIKTRGQQVTLSCSPISGHRSVSWYQQTPGQGLQFLFEYFSETQRNKGNFPGRFSGRQFSNSRSEMNVSTLELGDSALYLCASSLGQGINYGYTFGSGTRLTVV.

This clone was counted between two and nine times. The V and J genes are TRBV6-4 and TRBJ2-7, with TRBD1 as a possible D gene (6 bases). This CDR3 region has 13 residues. Trimming cost V 5 bases and J 6 bases, with 14 bases left between them. The V gene's germline CDR1 is MRHNA and CDR2 SNTAGT. Here the CDR3 reads CASSLYVGGEQYF. Here the CDR3 DNA reads TGTGCCAGCAGTTTGTACGTAGGGGGCGAGCAGTACTTC.

The rearrangement uses TRBV29-1 and TRBJ2-3; 8 nucleotides line up with TRBD1. From germline, CDR1 is SQVTM and CDR2 ANQGSEA. Losses at the gene ends were 4 bases for V and 0 bases for J; bases not matched to a gene: 6. This CDR3 comprises 15 residues. CDR3 in amino acids: CSVGDRKTSTDTQYF. The CDR3 DNA sequence: TGCAGCGTTGGGGACAGGAAGACTAGCACAGATACGCAGTATTTT.